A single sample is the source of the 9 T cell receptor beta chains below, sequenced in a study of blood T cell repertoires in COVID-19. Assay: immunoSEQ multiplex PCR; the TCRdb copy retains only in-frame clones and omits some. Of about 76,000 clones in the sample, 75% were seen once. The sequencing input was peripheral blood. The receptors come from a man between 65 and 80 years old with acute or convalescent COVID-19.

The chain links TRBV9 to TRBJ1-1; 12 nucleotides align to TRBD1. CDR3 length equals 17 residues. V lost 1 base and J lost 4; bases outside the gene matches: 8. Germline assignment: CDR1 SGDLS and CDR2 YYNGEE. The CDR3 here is CASSVRPGTGGGTEAFF. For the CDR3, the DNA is TGTGCCAGCAGCGTACGTCCCGGGACAGGGGGCGGCACTGAAGCTTTCTTT.

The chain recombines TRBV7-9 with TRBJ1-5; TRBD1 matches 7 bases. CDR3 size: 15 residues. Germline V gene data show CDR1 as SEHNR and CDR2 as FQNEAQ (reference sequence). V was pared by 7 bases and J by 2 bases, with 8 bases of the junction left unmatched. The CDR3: CASTTTGEGNQPQHF. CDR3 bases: TGTGCCAGCACCACCACAGGGGAAGGCAATCAGCCCCAGCATTTT.

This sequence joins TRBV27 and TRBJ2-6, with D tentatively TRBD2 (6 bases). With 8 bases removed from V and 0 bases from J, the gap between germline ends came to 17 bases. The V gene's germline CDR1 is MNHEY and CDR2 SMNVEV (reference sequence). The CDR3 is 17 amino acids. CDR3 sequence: CASASGLTYSGANVLTF. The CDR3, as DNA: TGTGCCAGCGCATCGGGACTTACTTACTCTGGGGCCAACGTCCTGACTTTC.

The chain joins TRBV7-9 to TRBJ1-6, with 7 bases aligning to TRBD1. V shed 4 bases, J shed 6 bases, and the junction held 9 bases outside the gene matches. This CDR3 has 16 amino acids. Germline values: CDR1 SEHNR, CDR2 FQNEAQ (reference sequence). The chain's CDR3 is CASSYDRVGSNSPLHF. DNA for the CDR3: TGTGCCAGCAGCTATGACAGGGTGGGAAGTAATTCACCCCTCCACTTT.

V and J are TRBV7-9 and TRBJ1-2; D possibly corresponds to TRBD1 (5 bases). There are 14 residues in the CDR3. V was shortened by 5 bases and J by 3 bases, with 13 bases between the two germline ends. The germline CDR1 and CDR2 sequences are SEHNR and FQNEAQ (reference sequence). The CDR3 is CASSLAGGDYGYTF. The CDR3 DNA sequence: TGTGCCAGCAGCCTTGCGGGAGGGGACTATGGCTACACCTTC.

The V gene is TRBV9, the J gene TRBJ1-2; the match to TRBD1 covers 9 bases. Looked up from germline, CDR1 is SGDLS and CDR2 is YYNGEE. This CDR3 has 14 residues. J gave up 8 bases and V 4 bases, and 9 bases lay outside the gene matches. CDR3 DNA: TGTGCCAGCAGCACCGGGACAGGGCCACGGGGCTACACCTTC. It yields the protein CASSTGTGPRGYTF.

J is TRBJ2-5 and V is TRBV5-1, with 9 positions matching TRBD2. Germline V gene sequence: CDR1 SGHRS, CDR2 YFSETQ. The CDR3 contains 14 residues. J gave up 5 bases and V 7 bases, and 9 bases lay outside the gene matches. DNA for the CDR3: TGCGCCAGCCGTAACCTAGCGGGAAAGGAGACCCAGTACTTC. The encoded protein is CASRNLAGKETQYF.

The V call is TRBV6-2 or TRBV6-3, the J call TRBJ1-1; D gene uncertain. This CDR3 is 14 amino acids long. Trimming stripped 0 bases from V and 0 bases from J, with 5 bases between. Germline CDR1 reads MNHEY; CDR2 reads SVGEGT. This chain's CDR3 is CASSYSSVNTEAFF. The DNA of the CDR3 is TGTGCCAGCAGTTACTCGTCAGTGAACACTGAAGCTTTCTTT.

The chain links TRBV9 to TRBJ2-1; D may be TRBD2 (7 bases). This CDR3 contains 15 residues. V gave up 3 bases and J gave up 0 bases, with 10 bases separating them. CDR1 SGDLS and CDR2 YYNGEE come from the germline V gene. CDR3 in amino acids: CASSGRGGSYNEQFF. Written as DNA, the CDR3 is TGTGCCAGCAGCGGGAGGGGGGGCTCCTACAATGAGCAGTTCTTC. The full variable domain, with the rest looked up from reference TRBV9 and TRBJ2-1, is DSGVTQTPKHLITATGQRVTLRCSPRSGDLSVYWYQQSLDQGLQFLIQYYNGEERAKGNILERFSAQQFPDLHSELNLSSLELGDSALYFCASSGRGGSYNEQFFGPGTRLTVL.